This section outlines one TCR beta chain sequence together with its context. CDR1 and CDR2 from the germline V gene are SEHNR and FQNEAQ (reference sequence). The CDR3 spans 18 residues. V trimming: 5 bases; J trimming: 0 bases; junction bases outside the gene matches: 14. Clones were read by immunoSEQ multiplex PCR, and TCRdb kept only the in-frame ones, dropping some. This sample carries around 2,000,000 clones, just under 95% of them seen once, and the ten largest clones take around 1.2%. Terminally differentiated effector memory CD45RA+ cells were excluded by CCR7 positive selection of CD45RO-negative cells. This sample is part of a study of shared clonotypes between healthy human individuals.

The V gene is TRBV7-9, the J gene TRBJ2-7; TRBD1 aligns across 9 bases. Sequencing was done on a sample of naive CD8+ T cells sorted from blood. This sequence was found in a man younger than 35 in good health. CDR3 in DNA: TGTGCCAGCAGCCCCGGGACAGGGATGACCTCACTCTCCTACGAGCAGTACTTC. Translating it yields CASSPGTGMTSLSYEQYF. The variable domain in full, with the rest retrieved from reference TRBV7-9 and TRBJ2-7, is DTGVSQNPRHKITKRGQNVTFRCDPISEHNRLYWYRQTLGQGPEFLTYFQNEAQLEKSRLLSDRFSAERPKGSFSTLEIQRTEQGDSAMYLCASSPGTGMTSLSYEQYFGPGTRLTVT.